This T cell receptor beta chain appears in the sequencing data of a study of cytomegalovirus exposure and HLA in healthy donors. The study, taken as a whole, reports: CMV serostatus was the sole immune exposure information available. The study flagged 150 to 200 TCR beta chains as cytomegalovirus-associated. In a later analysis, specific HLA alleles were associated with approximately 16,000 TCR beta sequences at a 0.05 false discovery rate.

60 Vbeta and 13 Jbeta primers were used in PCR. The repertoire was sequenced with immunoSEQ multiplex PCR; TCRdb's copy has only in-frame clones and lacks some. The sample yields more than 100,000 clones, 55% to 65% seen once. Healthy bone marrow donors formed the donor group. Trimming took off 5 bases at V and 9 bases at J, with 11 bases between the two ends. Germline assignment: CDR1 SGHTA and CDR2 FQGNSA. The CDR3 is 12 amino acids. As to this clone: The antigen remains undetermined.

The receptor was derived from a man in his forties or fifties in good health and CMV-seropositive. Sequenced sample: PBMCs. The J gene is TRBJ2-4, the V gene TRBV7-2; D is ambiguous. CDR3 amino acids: CASSTEVGIQYF. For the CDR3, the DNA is TGTGCCAGCAGCACCGAGGTGGGCATTCAGTACTTC.